A selection of T cell receptor beta chains follows, all from one sample in a study of blood T cell repertoires in COVID-19. The table came from immunoSEQ multiplex PCR; TCRdb's copy has only in-frame clones and leaves some out. This sample has around 200,000 clones, with 87% found just once. The sequenced material came from peripheral blood. The receptors shown here come from a man aged 18 to 30 with active or convalescent COVID-19. Each CDR3 is given with its conserved first and last residue. The order of the fields is CDR3 DNA, CDR3 protein, J gene, clone size, D gene, V gene. D genes are given only for firm matches. Size tells how often a clone was seen (once, few, many) or the class of an expanded clone, and some rows leave it out.

CDR3 DNA: TGTGCCAGCAGTTTCCGGGACAGGGGCGCTGAAGCTTTCTTT
CDR3 protein: CASSFRDRGAEAFF
J gene: TRBJ1-1
clone size: .
D gene: TRBD1
V gene: TRBV27

CDR3 DNA: TGTGCCAGCAGTTACTCGATGTCACAGGGTTACAATGAGCAGTTCTTC
CDR3 protein: CASSYSMSQGYNEQFF
J gene: TRBJ2-1
clone size: .
D gene: .
V gene: TRBV6-6

CDR3 DNA: TGTGCCAGCAGTTACACAAGACGGGTCCATGAGACCCAGTACTTC
CDR3 protein: CASSYTRRVHETQYF
J gene: TRBJ2-5
clone size: once
D gene: .
V gene: TRBV6-2/TRBV6-3

CDR3 DNA: TGTGCCAGCAGTACTACAGGGGGAAAACTGTTTTTT
CDR3 protein: CASSTTGGKLFF
J gene: TRBJ1-4
clone size: .
D gene: TRBD1
V gene: TRBV28

CDR3 DNA: TGTGCCAGCAGCCTCGGGACAGGGAGGAATCAGCCCCAGCATTTT
CDR3 protein: CASSLGTGRNQPQHF
J gene: TRBJ1-5
clone size: .
D gene: TRBD1
V gene: TRBV6-5

CDR3 DNA: TGTGCCAGCAGCTTAGTACCATCTTCAGGGGGCCAACAGCCCCAGCATTTT
CDR3 protein: CASSLVPSSGGQQPQHF
J gene: TRBJ1-5
clone size: .
D gene: TRBD1
V gene: TRBV11-3

CDR3 DNA: TGCGCCAGCAGCCAAGATGGGACCGGGACAGGGAGATCACCCCTCCACTTT
CDR3 protein: CASSQDGTGTGRSPLHF
J gene: TRBJ1-6
clone size: .
D gene: TRBD1
V gene: TRBV4-3

CDR3 DNA: TGTGCCAGTCGACAACAGGGGGCGATGGTCTATGGCTACACCTTC
CDR3 protein: CASRQQGAMVYGYTF
J gene: TRBJ1-2
clone size: .
D gene: TRBD1
V gene: TRBV19

CDR3 DNA: TGCGCCAGCAGCCGGGGGGACGATCCCCCTAACGGCTACACCTTC
CDR3 protein: CASSRGDDPPNGYTF
J gene: TRBJ1-2
clone size: .
D gene: .
V gene: TRBV4-1

CDR3 DNA: TGTGCCAGCAGCCTCGGGGCGGGGTGGGATAATTCACCCCTCCACTTT
CDR3 protein: CASSLGAGWDNSPLHF
J gene: TRBJ1-6
clone size: .
D gene: .
V gene: TRBV7-9

CDR3 DNA: TGTGCCAGCAGATACGACAGGGAAGGGGGCACTGAAGCTTTCTTT
CDR3 protein: CASRYDREGGTEAFF
J gene: TRBJ1-1
clone size: .
D gene: TRBD1
V gene: TRBV2

CDR3 DNA: TGTGCCAGCAGTTTCGCAGGGACAATAGGGGAAAAACTGTTTTTT
CDR3 protein: CASSFAGTIGEKLFF
J gene: TRBJ1-4
clone size: .
D gene: .
V gene: TRBV27

CDR3 DNA: TGTGCCAGCAGCATTCGGACAGTTGGCTACACCTTC
CDR3 protein: CASSIRTVGYTF
J gene: TRBJ1-2
clone size: .
D gene: .
V gene: TRBV21-1

CDR3 DNA: TGTGCCAGCAGCTATTCCGTCGGGGAAATGCCTGAAGCTTTCTTT
CDR3 protein: CASSYSVGEMPEAFF
J gene: TRBJ1-1
clone size: few
D gene: .
V gene: TRBV7-6

CDR3 DNA: TGTGCCACCAGTGGGGGTGACAGGGCGAATCAGCCCCAGCATTTT
CDR3 protein: CATSGGDRANQPQHF
J gene: TRBJ1-5
clone size: .
D gene: TRBD1
V gene: TRBV24-1

CDR3 DNA: TGTGCCAGTAGTATTAAGACAGCCGTCCACTTT
CDR3 protein: CASSIKTAVHF
J gene: TRBJ1-6
clone size: .
D gene: .
V gene: TRBV19

CDR3 DNA: TGTGCCAGCAGCTTAAGCAGGATGGGGACAGGCTCGGCCGGGGAGCTGTTTTTT
CDR3 protein: CASSLSRMGTGSAGELFF
J gene: TRBJ2-2
clone size: .
D gene: TRBD1
V gene: TRBV11-3

CDR3 DNA: TGTGCCAGTAGTATACCTGGGACAGGCCGGAGCCATCAGCCCCAGCATTTT
CDR3 protein: CASSIPGTGRSHQPQHF
J gene: TRBJ1-5
clone size: .
D gene: TRBD1
V gene: TRBV19

CDR3 DNA: TGTGCCAGCAGCCAAAAGTCGACAGGGGACACTGAAGCTTTCTTT
CDR3 protein: CASSQKSTGDTEAFF
J gene: TRBJ1-1
clone size: .
D gene: TRBD1
V gene: TRBV5-6

CDR3 DNA: TGTGCCAGCAGCTTAGTCCTAGCTAGATACGAGCAGTACTTC
CDR3 protein: CASSLVLARYEQYF
J gene: TRBJ2-7
clone size: .
D gene: .
V gene: TRBV7-2

CDR3 DNA: TGTGCCAGCAGCGTTAGATTGATGAACACTGAAGCTTTCTTT
CDR3 protein: CASSVRLMNTEAFF
J gene: TRBJ1-1
clone size: .
D gene: .
V gene: TRBV9

CDR3 DNA: TGTGCCAGCGGTTCCTACGATCAAGAGACCCAGTACTTC
CDR3 protein: CASGSYDQETQYF
J gene: TRBJ2-5
clone size: .
D gene: .
V gene: TRBV7-9

CDR3 DNA: TGTGCCAGCAGGCGGCAGGGACAGGGGAACACCGGGGAGCTGTTTTTT
CDR3 protein: CASRRQGQGNTGELFF
J gene: TRBJ2-2
clone size: .
D gene: TRBD1
V gene: TRBV3-1/TRBV3-2

CDR3 DNA: TGTGCCAGCAGAGACTTCAGGGATCGGCCCCAGCATTTT
CDR3 protein: CASRDFRDRPQHF
J gene: TRBJ1-5
clone size: .
D gene: .
V gene: TRBV28

CDR3 DNA: TGTGCCAGCAGCGTAGAAGGAGCGGGAGGGGTGAATACGCAGTATTTT
CDR3 protein: CASSVEGAGGVNTQYF
J gene: TRBJ2-3
clone size: .
D gene: TRBD2
V gene: TRBV9

CDR3 DNA: TGTGCCAGCAGCTTATTTCAGGGGCCCGGGGAGCTGTTTTTT
CDR3 protein: CASSLFQGPGELFF
J gene: TRBJ2-2
clone size: once
D gene: .
V gene: TRBV7-9

CDR3 DNA: TGTGCCAGCAGTTTCCCGGGACTAGCGATAGGTGAGCAGTTCTTC
CDR3 protein: CASSFPGLAIGEQFF
J gene: TRBJ2-1
clone size: .
D gene: TRBD2
V gene: TRBV6-5

CDR3 DNA: TGTGCCAGCAGCATAACAGATCTAACTGAAGCTTTCTTT
CDR3 protein: CASSITDLTEAFF
J gene: TRBJ1-1
clone size: .
D gene: .
V gene: TRBV5-8

CDR3 DNA: TGTGCCAGCAGTACAAAACGGGACAAGGTTCAGCCCCAGCATTTT
CDR3 protein: CASSTKRDKVQPQHF
J gene: TRBJ1-5
clone size: .
D gene: .
V gene: TRBV27

CDR3 DNA: TGTGCCACCATATCTAGCGGGAGCTTTGAGCAGTTCTTC
CDR3 protein: CATISSGSFEQFF
J gene: TRBJ2-1
clone size: .
D gene: TRBD2
V gene: TRBV24-1

CDR3 DNA: TGTGCCAGCAGTAAGGAGGACAGGGGACGGCAGCCCCAGCATTTT
CDR3 protein: CASSKEDRGRQPQHF
J gene: TRBJ1-5
clone size: .
D gene: TRBD1
V gene: TRBV2

CDR3 DNA: TGTGCCAGCAGCTTACGGGCGGGGGGAAGGGGTGAGCAGTTCTTC
CDR3 protein: CASSLRAGGRGEQFF
J gene: TRBJ2-1
clone size: few
D gene: TRBD2
V gene: TRBV7-2

CDR3 DNA: TGTGCCAGCAGCTCCAAACAGGGGGAACGCTTCCACTCTGGAAACACCATATATTTT
CDR3 protein: CASSSKQGERFHSGNTIYF
J gene: TRBJ1-3
clone size: .
D gene: TRBD1
V gene: TRBV7-8

CDR3 DNA: TGTGCCAGCAGTTTCGGACTGATTTACGAGCAGTACTTC
CDR3 protein: CASSFGLIYEQYF
J gene: TRBJ2-7
clone size: .
D gene: .
V gene: TRBV12-3/TRBV12-4

CDR3 DNA: TGTGCCAGCAGCCAAGCCGGGACAAAGGCTGGTGGCTACACCTTC
CDR3 protein: CASSQAGTKAGGYTF
J gene: TRBJ1-2
clone size: .
D gene: .
V gene: TRBV28

CDR3 DNA: TGTGCCAGCTCACCAGCGGGGGCAGATACGCAGTATTTT
CDR3 protein: CASSPAGADTQYF
J gene: TRBJ2-3
clone size: .
D gene: TRBD2
V gene: TRBV18

CDR3 DNA: TGTGCCAGCAGCTTAGGAAGGCCTTCCGAAGCGCTGCAGTACTTC
CDR3 protein: CASSLGRPSEALQYF
J gene: TRBJ2-7
clone size: once
D gene: .
V gene: TRBV11-3

CDR3 DNA: TGTGCCATCAGTGAGTCTTGGGAGGTGAACTATGGCTACACCTTC
CDR3 protein: CAISESWEVNYGYTF
J gene: TRBJ1-2
clone size: .
D gene: .
V gene: TRBV10-3

CDR3 DNA: TGTGCCAGCAGCGTCCGACTAGCGGGCCCCCAAGAGACCCAGTACTTC
CDR3 protein: CASSVRLAGPQETQYF
J gene: TRBJ2-5
clone size: .
D gene: TRBD2
V gene: TRBV7-7

CDR3 DNA: TGCGCCAGCAGCCAAGATTTGGCTAGCGGGAGCTACGAGCAGTACTTC
CDR3 protein: CASSQDLASGSYEQYF
J gene: TRBJ2-7
clone size: .
D gene: TRBD2
V gene: TRBV4-3

CDR3 DNA: TGTGCCAGCACTATAGGACAGACCGGGTATGGCTACACCTTC
CDR3 protein: CASTIGQTGYGYTF
J gene: TRBJ1-2
clone size: .
D gene: .
V gene: TRBV11-2

CDR3 DNA: TGTGCCAGCAGCTTAGACGGCCGGACTAGGACCGGGACAATCTTT
CDR3 protein: CASSLDGRTRTGTIF
J gene: TRBJ1-1
clone size: .
D gene: .
V gene: TRBV11-2

CDR3 DNA: TGTGCCAGCAGCGCCCGGGACAGGGGGGAAGAGACCCAGTACTTC
CDR3 protein: CASSARDRGEETQYF
J gene: TRBJ2-5
clone size: .
D gene: TRBD1
V gene: TRBV7-8

CDR3 DNA: TGCGCCAGCAGTAACCAGGGGGCGATCAATTCACCCCTCCACTTT
CDR3 protein: CASSNQGAINSPLHF
J gene: TRBJ1-6
clone size: few
D gene: TRBD1
V gene: TRBV5-1

CDR3 DNA: TGTGCCAGCAGCCCTCGGACAGGGAGCTCTGGAAACACCATATATTTT
CDR3 protein: CASSPRTGSSGNTIYF
J gene: TRBJ1-3
clone size: .
D gene: TRBD1
V gene: TRBV3-1/TRBV3-2

CDR3 DNA: TGTGCCAGCAGTTACTCACTTATGACTTATGGCTACACCTTC
CDR3 protein: CASSYSLMTYGYTF
J gene: TRBJ1-2
clone size: few
D gene: .
V gene: TRBV6-2/TRBV6-3

CDR3 DNA: TGTGCCAGTAGTATTAGGGTGGACAGTCGGCAGCCCCAGCATTTT
CDR3 protein: CASSIRVDSRQPQHF
J gene: TRBJ1-5
clone size: .
D gene: .
V gene: TRBV19

CDR3 DNA: TGTGCCAGCAGCGTAGTAGGGGGGACAGGCCAGGAGACCCAGTACTTC
CDR3 protein: CASSVVGGTGQETQYF
J gene: TRBJ2-5
clone size: .
D gene: TRBD1
V gene: TRBV9

CDR3 DNA: TGTGCCAGCGGAGACAGGGGGCTAGGCGGCTACACCTTC
CDR3 protein: CASGDRGLGGYTF
J gene: TRBJ1-2
clone size: .
D gene: TRBD1
V gene: TRBV7-2

CDR3 DNA: TGTGCCACCAGTGATATGGTAGCGGGAGGGGGGTCCTACAATGAGCAGTTCTTC
CDR3 protein: CATSDMVAGGGSYNEQFF
J gene: TRBJ2-1
clone size: .
D gene: TRBD2
V gene: TRBV24-1

CDR3 DNA: TGTGCCAGCTCACCACCAAGGACAGGGGACACCGGGGAGCTGTTTTTT
CDR3 protein: CASSPPRTGDTGELFF
J gene: TRBJ2-2
clone size: .
D gene: TRBD1
V gene: TRBV18

CDR3 DNA: TGTGCCAGCAGCGGCTCCCAGCGGTCCACAGATACGCAGTATTTT
CDR3 protein: CASSGSQRSTDTQYF
J gene: TRBJ2-3
clone size: .
D gene: .
V gene: TRBV11-3

CDR3 DNA: TGTGCCAGCAGTTCCCGGGCTGTCGTCTTTCGGCGGGAAAGCTCCTACAATGAGCAGTTCTTC
CDR3 protein: CASSSRAVVFRRESSYNEQFF
J gene: TRBJ2-1
clone size: .
D gene: .
V gene: TRBV6-2/TRBV6-3

CDR3 DNA: TGTGCCAGCAGCTCGTGGGGCGGGGGCCCTTCTAGCACAGATACGCAGTATTTT
CDR3 protein: CASSSWGGGPSSTDTQYF
J gene: TRBJ2-3
clone size: once
D gene: .
V gene: TRBV5-5

CDR3 DNA: TGTGCCAGCAGCCATCCCCGGGACAGGCGGGAGCTGTTTTTT
CDR3 protein: CASSHPRDRRELFF
J gene: TRBJ2-2
clone size: .
D gene: TRBD1
V gene: TRBV14

CDR3 DNA: TGTGCCAGCAGCTTGGCTAGGCTAGCGGGGGGGAATGAGCAGTTCTTC
CDR3 protein: CASSLARLAGGNEQFF
J gene: TRBJ2-1
clone size: .
D gene: TRBD2
V gene: TRBV5-6

CDR3 DNA: TGTGCCAGCAATCGGTTCCTAGGGGATGAGCAGTTCTTC
CDR3 protein: CASNRFLGDEQFF
J gene: TRBJ2-1
clone size: .
D gene: .
V gene: TRBV12-3/TRBV12-4

CDR3 DNA: TGTGCCAGCAGCTTTGACAGGGAGACCCAGTACTTC
CDR3 protein: CASSFDRETQYF
J gene: TRBJ2-5
clone size: .
D gene: .
V gene: TRBV11-2